These 22 T cell receptor beta chains originate from one sample sequenced in a study of T-cell reconstitution after alpha-beta-depleted transplantation in children. Unique molecular identifiers were used to barcode this TCRbeta library. In TCRdb, the PCR reads were re-called with MiXCR into one record per CDR3 protein. Seen here are about 610,000 distinct CDR3 sequences, roughly a tenth observed once, and the top ten hold roughly 4%. Sequencing used PBMCs from the stem cell graft donor, obtained from the stem cell graft. The source is a human donor who donated a stem cell graft to a child with acute myeloid leukemia.

The chain recombines TRBV20-1 with TRBJ1-6, with D possibly matching TRBD1 (6 bases). Trimming took 1 base from V and 5 from J, leaving 18 bases between them. This CDR3 is 17 amino acids long. Germline CDR1 DFQATT, CDR2 SNEGSKA (reference sequence). The DNA of the CDR3 is TGCAGTGCTAGAGGGATAGGGGGGCAATTGCATAATTCACCCCTCCACTTT. Encoded protein: CSARGIGGQLHNSPLHF.

This clonotype was recorded many times. V gene TRBV21-1 combines with J gene TRBJ2-1; TRBD1 was called by the table and not checked on the DNA. TRBV21-1 is tagged as a pseudogene. There are 15 residues in the CDR3. CDR3 DNA sequence: TGTGCCAGCAGCAAAGACGGGAACCTCTACAATGAGCAGTTCTTC. It is translated as CASSKDGNLYNEQFF.

This clonotype was detected ten times or more. The rearrangement links TRBV6-5 to TRBJ2-1; 10 bases align to TRBD1. Trimming cost V 6 bases and J 15 bases; bases outside gene matches: 17. From germline, CDR1 is MNHEY and CDR2 SVGAGI. The CDR3 extends over 15 amino acids. This CDR3 is CASSQNPGQGRETFF. The CDR3 nucleotides read TGTGCCAGCAGCCAAAACCCGGGACAGGGGCGCGAGACGTTCTTC.

The chain carries TRBV20-1 and TRBJ2-1; 15 nucleotides match TRBD2. Per germline, CDR1 DFQATT and CDR2 SNEGSKA (reference sequence). V gave up 3 bases and J gave up 7 bases; unmatched junction bases: 4. The CDR3 consists of 15 residues. CDR3 in DNA: TGCAGTGCTAGTGGACTAGCGGGAGGGCCTAATGAGCAGTTCTTC. Translation: CSASGLAGGPNEQFF.

The table lists this clonotype with a few counts. Sequence at one end of the junction differs from germline and may be a read error. This rearrangement joins TRBV6-2 or TRBV6-3 to TRBJ2-1; D is possibly TRBD2 (6 bases). This CDR3 contains 14 residues. CDR1 is MNHEY and CDR2 is SVGEGT in the germline V gene. DNA of the CDR3: TGTGCCAGCAGTTACTCCAGAGGGAGCGGGCCTCCACGCTTC. Translation gives CASSYSRGSGPPRF.

This clonotype has more than one count but fewer than ten. The J gene is TRBJ2-3, the V gene TRBV5-1; the D call may be TRBD1 or TRBD2 (5 bases each). The CDR3 runs to 15 residues. V lost 4 bases and J 0 bases, leaving 12 bases between the germline ends. CDR1 is SGHRS and CDR2 is YFSETQ in the germline V gene. CDR3 in DNA: TGCGCCAGCAGCCCTCTTGAGGGGAGCACAGATACGCAGTATTTT. Translation gives CASSPLEGSTDTQYF.

V usage is TRBV28 and J usage is TRBJ2-1; 9 bases fit TRBD2. The CDR3 has 16 residues. Germline V gene sequence: CDR1 MDHEN, CDR2 SYDVKM. The ends lost 6 bases at V and 8 bases at J; junction bases unmatched: 14. DNA for the CDR3: TGTGCCAGCAGCAGACGGCCGGGACTAGCTGTATATGAGCAGTTCTTC. This gives the protein CASSRRPGLAVYEQFF.

A few counts support this clonotype. The genes are TRBV5-8 and TRBJ2-7, with TRBD2 matching 13 bases. CDR3 length: 17 amino acids. Losses at the gene ends were 3 bases for V and 0 bases for J; bases not matched to a gene: 6. Germline CDR1 is SGHTS and CDR2 is YDEGEE. CDR3 sequence: CASSYPGLAGNSYEQYF. As DNA, the CDR3 is TGTGCCAGCAGCTATCCGGGACTAGCGGGGAACTCCTACGAGCAGTACTTC.

There are a few counts of this clonotype. The chain links TRBV6-2 or TRBV6-3 to TRBJ1-2; maybe TRBD1 (5 bases). The V end lost 7 bases, the J end lost 8 bases, and 17 bases lay between the germline ends. The CDR3 has 13 residues. CDR1 MNHEY and CDR2 SVGEGT come from the germline V gene. CDR3 sequence (DNA): TGTGCCAGCACCACGGGGCAGGGCCGCGGCTACACCTTC. Its translation is CASTTGQGRGYTF.

This clonotype occurred many times. The chain employs TRBV29-1 and TRBJ2-7; D possibly uses TRBD1 or TRBD2 (6 bases each). V shed 4 bases and J shed 2 bases, with 18 bases lying between them. The length of the CDR3 is 15 residues. Germline CDR1 is SQVTM and CDR2 is ANQGSEA. Written as DNA, the CDR3 is TGCAGCGTTGGACCGGAGGGGGGAGGTACCTACGAGCAGTACTTC. Translating it yields CSVGPEGGGTYEQYF.

This clonotype has at least ten counts. The rearrangement uses TRBV29-1 and TRBJ2-7, with TRBD1 matching 8 bases. Germline lookup yields CDR1 SQVTM and CDR2 ANQGSEA. Trimming at V came to 3 bases and at J to 2 bases, leaving 15 bases not matched to a gene. This CDR3 spans 17 amino acids. Here the CDR3 DNA reads TGCAGCGTTGAGTGGGGTAGTGGGACAGGTACCCCCTACGAGCAGTACTTC. Protein product: CSVEWGSGTGTPYEQYF.

This clonotype came up a few times. The chain couples TRBV20-1 to TRBJ2-7, with D perhaps TRBD1 or TRBD2 (5 bases each). Trimming took 5 bases from V and 0 from J, leaving 11 bases between them. The CDR3 has 13 amino acids. Germline CDR1 DFQATT, CDR2 SNEGSKA (reference sequence). This CDR3 is CSAQEGPSYEQYF. The CDR3 DNA reads as TGCAGTGCTCAAGAGGGGCCCTCCTACGAGCAGTACTTC.

This clonotype has at least ten counts. This chain joins TRBV3-1 and TRBJ2-1, with 7 bases fitting TRBD1. V lost 7 bases and J lost 2; bases outside the gene matches: 5. In germline, CDR1 is LGHDT, CDR2 YNNKEL (reference sequence). CDR3 length equals 14 residues. CDR3 loop: CASNPGTAYNEQFF. DNA of the CDR3: TGTGCCAGCAACCCCGGGACAGCCTACAATGAGCAGTTCTTC.

This clonotype appeared a few times. The chain couples TRBV10-3 to TRBJ2-7, with D perhaps matching TRBD2 (5 bases). With 4 bases removed from V and 2 bases from J, the gap between germline ends came to 9 bases. There are 13 residues in the CDR3. Germline-derived CDR1 and CDR2 are ENHRY and SYGVKD. The CDR3, as DNA: TGTGCCATCAGTGTGGGAGTTGCCTACGAGCAGTACTTC. It specifies CAISVGVAYEQYF.

In this sample, this clonotype turned up many times. The rearrangement uses TRBV20-1 and TRBJ2-7; 7 nucleotides match TRBD2. The CDR3 has 13 amino acids. J was trimmed by 2 bases and V by 6 bases; bases with no gene match: 7. The germline CDR1 and CDR2 sequences are DFQATT and SNEGSKA (reference sequence). The DNA of the CDR3 is TGCAGTGCCCTCAGGGAGGGACCCTACGAGCAGTACTTC. Amino acid sequence: CSALREGPYEQYF.

This clonotype came up many times. The chain recombines TRBV12-5 with TRBJ2-1; D gene uncertain. Germline V gives CDR1 LGHNT, CDR2 FRNRAP. V lost 6 bases and J lost 3, with 3 bases in between. This CDR3 has 11 amino acids. The chain's CDR3 is CASGGYNEQFF. The CDR3 nucleotides read TGTGCTAGTGGGGGCTACAATGAGCAGTTCTTC.

This rearrangement joins TRBV4-2 to TRBJ2-3, with TRBD1 identical over 7 bases. V lost 7 bases to trimming and J lost 0 bases; unmatched junction nucleotides: 4. The length of the CDR3 is 14 residues. Looked up from germline, CDR1 is LGHNA and CDR2 is YNFKEQ. The CDR3 DNA reads as TGTGCCAGCACCCGGGACAGTAGCACAGATACGCAGTATTTT. Protein product: CASTRDSSTDTQYF.

This clonotype was seen more than once but under ten times. The rearrangement joins TRBV28 to TRBJ2-7, with 8 bases matching TRBD2. The CDR3 extends over 15 amino acids. Per the germline V gene, CDR1 is MDHEN and CDR2 is SYDVKM. Trimming at V came to 7 bases and at J to 2 bases, leaving 10 bases not matched to a gene. CDR3 loop: CASTRSGSLTYEQYF. The CDR3 region has the DNA TGTGCCAGCACTCGAAGCGGGAGCTTGACCTACGAGCAGTACTTC.

The gene calls are TRBV19 and TRBJ1-2, with 8 nucleotides matching TRBD1. This CDR3 is built from 13 residues. V was pared by 7 bases and J by 7 bases, with 8 bases of the junction left unmatched. From germline, CDR1 is LNHDA and CDR2 SQIVND (reference sequence). This CDR3 is CASTVDRGGGYTF. In nucleotides, the CDR3 is TGTGCCAGTACCGTTGACAGGGGTGGTGGCTACACCTTC.

The sample holds many counts of this clonotype. The CDR3 region has the DNA TGTGCCAGCAGTAGGGTAGCCGGGGAGCTGTTTTTT. Amino acids: CASSRVAGELFF. The chain combines TRBV6-6 with TRBJ2-2; no definite D call. The CDR3 sequence is 12 residues long. The V end lost 5 bases, the J end lost 6 bases, and 7 bases lay between the germline ends. The V gene's germline CDR1 is MNHNY and CDR2 SVGAGI (reference sequence).

V and J are TRBV27 and TRBJ1-1; TRBD1 agrees at 8 bases. The germline CDR1 and CDR2 sequences are MNHEY and SMNVEV (reference sequence). The CDR3 sequence is 16 residues long. J gave up 11 bases and V 7 bases, and 21 bases lay outside the gene matches. The CDR3 spells CASIKQGVQSRPQAFF. The CDR3 DNA sequence: TGTGCCAGCATCAAACAGGGGGTTCAGTCTCGACCCCAGGCTTTCTTT.

This clonotype occurred many times. The chain employs TRBV7-2 and TRBJ2-3, with D uncertain. Trimming left V 3 bases short and J 4 bases short, with 11 bases between. Looked up from germline, CDR1 is SGHTA and CDR2 is FQGNSA. The CDR3 spans 14 residues. The CDR3 bases are TGTGCCAGCAGCTTCACCGGGTCTTCAGATACGCAGTATTTT. Protein product: CASSFTGSSDTQYF.